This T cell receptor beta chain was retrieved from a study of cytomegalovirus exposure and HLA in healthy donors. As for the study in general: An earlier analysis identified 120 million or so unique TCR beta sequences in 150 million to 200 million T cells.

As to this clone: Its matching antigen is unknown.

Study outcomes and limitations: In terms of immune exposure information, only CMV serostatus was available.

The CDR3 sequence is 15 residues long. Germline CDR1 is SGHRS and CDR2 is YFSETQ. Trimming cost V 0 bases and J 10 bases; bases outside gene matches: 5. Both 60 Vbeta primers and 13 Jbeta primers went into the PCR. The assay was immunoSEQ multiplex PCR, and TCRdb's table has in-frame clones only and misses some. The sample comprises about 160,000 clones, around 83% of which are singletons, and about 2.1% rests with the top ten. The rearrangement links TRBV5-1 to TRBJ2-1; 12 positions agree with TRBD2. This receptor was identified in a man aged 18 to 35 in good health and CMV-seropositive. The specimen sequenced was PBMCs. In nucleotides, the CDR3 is TGCGCCAGCAGCTTGGACGGTGGACTAGCGGGGGAGCAGTTCTTC. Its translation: CASSLDGGLAGEQFF.